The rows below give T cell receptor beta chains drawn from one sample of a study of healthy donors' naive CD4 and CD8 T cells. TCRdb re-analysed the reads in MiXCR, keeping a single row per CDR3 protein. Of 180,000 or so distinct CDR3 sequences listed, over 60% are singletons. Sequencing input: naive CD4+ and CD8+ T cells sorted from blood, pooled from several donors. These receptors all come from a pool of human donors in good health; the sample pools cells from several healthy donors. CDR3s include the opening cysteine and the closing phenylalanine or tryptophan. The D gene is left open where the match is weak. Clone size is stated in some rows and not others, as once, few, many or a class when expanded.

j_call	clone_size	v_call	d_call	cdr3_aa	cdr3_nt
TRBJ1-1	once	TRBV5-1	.	CASSLRAAVEAFF	TGCGCCAGCAGCTTGAGGGCTGCGGTAGAAGCTTTCTTT
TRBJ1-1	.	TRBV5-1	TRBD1	CASSRQGGEAFF	TGCGCCAGCAGCCGACAGGGTGGGGAAGCTTTCTTT
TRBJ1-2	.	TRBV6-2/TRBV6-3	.	CAIRGLGYTF	TGTGCCATTCGGGGGCTTGGCTACACCTTC
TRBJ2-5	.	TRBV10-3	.	CAISEPEETQYF	TGTGCCATCAGTGAGCCTGAAGAGACCCAGTACTTC
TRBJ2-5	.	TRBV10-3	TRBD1	CAISDPGQGALIETQYF	TGTGCCATCAGTGATCCGGGACAGGGGGCCCTCATAGAGACCCAGTACTTC
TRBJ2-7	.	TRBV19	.	CASSMRGKQVYEQYF	TGTGCCAGTAGTATGAGGGGGAAACAGGTCTACGAGCAGTACTTC
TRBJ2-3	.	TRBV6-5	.	CASSYSEQGGYTDTQYF	TGTGCCAGCAGTTACTCGGAACAGGGTGGCTATACAGATACGCAGTATTTT
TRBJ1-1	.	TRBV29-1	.	CSVVPGGSTEAFF	TGCAGCGTTGTCCCCGGAGGGAGCACTGAAGCTTTCTTT
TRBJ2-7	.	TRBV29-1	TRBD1	CSALTGGVREQYF	TGCAGCGCACTGACAGGGGGAGTTCGCGAGCAGTACTTC
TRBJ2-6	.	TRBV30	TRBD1	CAWSRDRISGANVLTF	TGTGCCTGGTCCCGGGACAGGATCTCTGGGGCCAACGTCCTGACTTTC
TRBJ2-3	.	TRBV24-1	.	CATSEGGLSTDTQYF	TGTGCCACCAGTGAAGGAGGGTTGAGCACAGATACGCAGTATTTT
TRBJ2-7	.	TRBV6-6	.	CASSYYDRTTEQYF	TGTGCCAGCAGTTATTACGACAGGACTACCGAGCAGTACTTC
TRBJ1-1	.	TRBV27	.	CASSQQGLNTEAFF	TGTGCCAGCAGTCAACAGGGATTAAACACTGAAGCTTTCTTT
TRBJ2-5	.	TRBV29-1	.	CSVEDWRQTQYF	TGCAGCGTTGAAGACTGGCGGCAAACCCAGTACTTC
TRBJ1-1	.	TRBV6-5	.	CASSLTEKLNTEAFF	TGTGCCAGCAGTTTGACAGAGAAATTGAACACTGAAGCTTTCTTT
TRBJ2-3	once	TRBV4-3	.	CASSQGITPAQYF	TGCGCCAGCAGCCAAGGCATAACACCCGCGCAGTATTTT
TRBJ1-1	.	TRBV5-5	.	CASSLNRQPNTEAFF	TGTGCCAGCAGCTTGAATAGGCAGCCGAACACTGAAGCTTTCTTT
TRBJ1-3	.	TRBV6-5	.	CASTKTQGSGNTIYF	TGTGCCAGCACAAAAACGCAGGGGTCTGGAAACACCATATATTTT
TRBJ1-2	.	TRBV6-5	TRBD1	CASIPGDRASGYTF	TGTGCCAGCATCCCCGGCGACAGGGCCTCTGGCTACACCTTC
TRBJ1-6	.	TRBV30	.	CAWTGDGTALYPPKAPLHF	TGTGCCTGGACCGGAGACGGGACGGCCCTCTACCCGCCTAAGGCGCCCCTCCACTTT
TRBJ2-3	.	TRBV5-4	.	CASSLDLGTDTQYF	TGTGCCAGCAGCTTGGATCTAGGCACAGATACGCAGTATTTT
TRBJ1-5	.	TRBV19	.	CASSTLDRFNQPQHF	TGTGCCAGTAGTACATTGGACAGATTCAATCAGCCCCAGCATTTT
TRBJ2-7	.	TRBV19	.	CASSLTGSYEQYF	TGTGCCAGTAGTTTGACCGGGAGTTACGAGCAGTACTTC
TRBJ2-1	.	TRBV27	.	CASSLYSGNEQFF	TGTGCCAGCAGTTTATATAGTGGGAATGAGCAGTTCTTC
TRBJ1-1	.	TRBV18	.	CASSQTVDANTEAFF	TGTGCCAGCTCCCAAACAGTGGATGCGAACACTGAAGCTTTCTTT
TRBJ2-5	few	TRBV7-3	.	CASSMPEETQYF	TGTGCCAGCAGCATGCCCGAAGAGACCCAGTACTTC
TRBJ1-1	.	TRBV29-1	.	CSVPRADLPSDTEAFF	TGCAGCGTTCCGAGGGCGGATCTCCCATCGGACACTGAAGCTTTCTTT
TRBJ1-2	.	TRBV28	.	CASSSSRGYTF	TGTGCCAGTTCATCCTCTCGCGGCTACACCTTC
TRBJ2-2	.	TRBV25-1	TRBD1	CASRSPGQGITGELFF	TGTGCCAGCAGGAGCCCGGGACAGGGGATCACCGGGGAGCTGTTTTTT
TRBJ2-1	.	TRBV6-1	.	CASSEANSPDEQFF	TGTGCCAGCAGTGAAGCAAACAGTCCGGATGAGCAGTTCTTC
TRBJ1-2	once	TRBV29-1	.	CSVESPSGAFAYGYTF	TGCAGCGTTGAAAGCCCCTCGGGGGCCTTCGCCTATGGCTACACCTTC
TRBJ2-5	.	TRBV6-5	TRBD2	CASSSGTSSQETQYF	TGTGCCAGCAGCTCCGGGACTAGCTCTCAAGAGACCCAGTACTTC
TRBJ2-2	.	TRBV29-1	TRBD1	CSVGGQAEKSGELFF	TGCAGCGTTGGGGGACAGGCGGAGAAATCCGGGGAGCTGTTTTTT
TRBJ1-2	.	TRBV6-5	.	CASTPYGAWGYTF	TGTGCCAGCACCCCTTACGGGGCGTGGGGCTACACCTTC
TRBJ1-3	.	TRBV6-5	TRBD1	CASSRTGSGNTIYF	TGTGCCAGCAGTCGGACAGGCTCGGGAAACACCATATATTTT
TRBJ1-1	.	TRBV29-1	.	CSARLADATEAFF	TGCAGCGCCCGATTAGCAGACGCCACTGAAGCTTTCTTT
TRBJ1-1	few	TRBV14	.	CASGGTEAFF	TGTGCCAGTGGGGGGACTGAAGCTTTCTTT
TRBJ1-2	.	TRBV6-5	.	CASSSTAGGGGYTF	TGTGCCAGCAGTTCGACAGCCGGTGGAGGTGGCTACACCTTC
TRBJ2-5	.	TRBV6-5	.	CASSYRFLDSRQETQYF	TGTGCCAGCAGTTACCGCTTTTTGGACAGTCGACAAGAGACCCAGTACTTC
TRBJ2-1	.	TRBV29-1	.	CSAYTREQFF	TGCAGCGCCTATACCCGGGAGCAGTTCTTC
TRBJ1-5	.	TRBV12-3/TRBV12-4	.	CASSDWASSNQPQHF	TGTGCCAGCAGCGACTGGGCGAGTAGCAATCAGCCCCAGCATTTT
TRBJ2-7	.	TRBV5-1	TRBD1	CASSLDGTGFSEQYF	TGCGCCAGCAGCTTGGATGGGACAGGGTTCTCCGAGCAGTACTTC
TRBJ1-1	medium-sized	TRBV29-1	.	CSASYGDLNTEAFF	TGCAGCGCTTCGTACGGGGATCTTAACACTGAAGCTTTCTTT
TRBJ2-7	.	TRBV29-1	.	CSVVAGGTDYEQYF	TGCAGCGTTGTGGCAGGAGGTACGGATTACGAGCAGTACTTC
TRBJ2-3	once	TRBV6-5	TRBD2	CASSYSGLAATDTQYF	TGTGCCAGCAGTTACTCGGGACTAGCGGCCACAGATACGCAGTATTTT
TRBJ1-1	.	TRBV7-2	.	CASSLKLGLLNTEAFF	TGTGCCAGCAGCTTAAAGTTGGGTCTGTTGAACACTGAAGCTTTCTTT
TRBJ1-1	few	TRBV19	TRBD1	CASSRDRGLTEAFF	TGTGCCAGTAGCAGAGACAGGGGGCTCACTGAAGCTTTCTTT
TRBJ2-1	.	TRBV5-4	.	CASSTGLANEQFF	TGTGCCAGCAGCACCGGACTTGCCAATGAGCAGTTCTTC
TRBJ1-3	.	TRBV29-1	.	CSVVQSSGNTIYF	TGCAGCGTTGTGCAGAGCTCTGGAAACACCATATATTTT
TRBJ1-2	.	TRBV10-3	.	CAIDNQDLSGYTF	TGTGCCATCGACAACCAAGATTTAAGTGGCTACACCTTC
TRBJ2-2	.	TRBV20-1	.	CSGAPAAGYTGELFF	TGCAGTGGGGCCCCCGCGGCTGGTTACACCGGGGAGCTGTTTTTT
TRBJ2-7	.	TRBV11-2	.	CASSLYAGYEQYF	TGTGCCAGCAGCCTATACGCGGGCTACGAGCAGTACTTC
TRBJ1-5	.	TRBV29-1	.	CSVLLGFNSNQPQHF	TGCAGCGTTCTGCTCGGATTTAATAGCAATCAGCCCCAGCATTTT
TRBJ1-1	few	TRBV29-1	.	CSARGVGTEAFF	TGCAGCGCTCGCGGTGTTGGCACTGAAGCTTTCTTT
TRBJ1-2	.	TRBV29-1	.	CSFQDDYGYTF	TGCAGCTTTCAGGACGACTATGGCTACACCTTC
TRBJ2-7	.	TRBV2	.	CASSEWWSYEQYF	TGTGCCAGCAGTGAATGGTGGTCCTACGAGCAGTACTTC
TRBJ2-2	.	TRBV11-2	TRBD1	CASSSETGRTGELFF	TGTGCCAGCAGCTCTGAGACAGGGCGAACCGGGGAGCTGTTTTTT
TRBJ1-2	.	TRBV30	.	CAWRKVGAGYGYTF	TGTGCCTGGAGAAAAGTCGGTGCAGGCTATGGCTACACCTTC
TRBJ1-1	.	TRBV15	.	CATSSGEGLATEAFF	TGTGCCACCAGCAGCGGCGAAGGGTTAGCCACTGAAGCTTTCTTT
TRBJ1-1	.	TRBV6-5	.	CASTTPVGAEAFF	TGTGCCAGCACCACCCCAGTTGGAGCTGAAGCTTTCTTT